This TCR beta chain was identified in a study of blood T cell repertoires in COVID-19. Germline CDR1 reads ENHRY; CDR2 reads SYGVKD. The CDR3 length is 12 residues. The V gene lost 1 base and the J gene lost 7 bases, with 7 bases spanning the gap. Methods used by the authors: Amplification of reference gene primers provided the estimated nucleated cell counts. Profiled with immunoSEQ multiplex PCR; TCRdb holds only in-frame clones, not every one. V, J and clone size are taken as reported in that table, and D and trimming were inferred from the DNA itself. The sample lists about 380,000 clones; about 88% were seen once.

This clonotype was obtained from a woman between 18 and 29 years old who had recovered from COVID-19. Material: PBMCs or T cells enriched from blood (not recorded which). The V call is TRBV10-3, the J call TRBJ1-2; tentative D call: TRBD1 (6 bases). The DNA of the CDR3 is TGTGCCATCAGTGAGTTAGGGGGTGGCTACACCTTC. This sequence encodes CAISELGGGYTF.